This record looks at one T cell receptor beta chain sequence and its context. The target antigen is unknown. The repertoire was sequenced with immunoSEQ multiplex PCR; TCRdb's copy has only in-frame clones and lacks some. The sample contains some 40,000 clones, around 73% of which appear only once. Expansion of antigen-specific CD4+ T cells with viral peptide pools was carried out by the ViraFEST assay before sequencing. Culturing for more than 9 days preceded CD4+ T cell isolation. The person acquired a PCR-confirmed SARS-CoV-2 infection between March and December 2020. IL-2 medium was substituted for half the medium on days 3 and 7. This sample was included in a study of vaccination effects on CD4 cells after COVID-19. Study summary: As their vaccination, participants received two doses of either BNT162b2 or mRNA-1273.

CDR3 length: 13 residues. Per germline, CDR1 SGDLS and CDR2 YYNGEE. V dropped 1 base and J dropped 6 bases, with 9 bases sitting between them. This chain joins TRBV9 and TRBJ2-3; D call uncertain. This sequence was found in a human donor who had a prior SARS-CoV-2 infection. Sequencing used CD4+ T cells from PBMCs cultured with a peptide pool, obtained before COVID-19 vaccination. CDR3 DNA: TGTGCCAGCAGCGTATCTCCCCACGATACGCAGTATTTT. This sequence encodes CASSVSPHDTQYF. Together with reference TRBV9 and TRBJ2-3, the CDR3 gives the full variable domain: DSGVTQTPKHLITATGQRVTLRCSPRSGDLSVYWYQQSLDQGLQFLIQYYNGEERAKGNILERFSAQQFPDLHSELNLSSLELGDSALYFCASSVSPHDTQYFGPGTRLTVL.